The 21 T cell receptor beta chains in this list originate from one sample, sequenced in a study of shared clonotypes between healthy human individuals. In the naive CD8 group, cells lacked CD45RO and were positively selected for CCR7, so terminally differentiated effector memory CD45RA+ cells were left out. Assay used: immunoSEQ multiplex PCR; TCRdb lists only in-frame clones, some missing. The top ten clones hold approximately 0.12% of a sample with hundreds of thousands of clones, 85% to 95% of them seen once. Sequenced input: naive CD8+ T cells sorted from blood. The receptor set was obtained from a young woman in good health.

The chain carries TRBV10-2 and TRBJ2-7; D not certain. Germline values: CDR1 WSHSY, CDR2 SAAADI. This CDR3 has 13 residues. The germline V and J ends were trimmed by 8 bases and 1 base, with 12 bases remaining between them. In DNA form, the CDR3 reads TGCGCCAGCGAAGAACGAGATTCCTACGAGCAGTACTTC. Amino acid sequence: CASEERDSYEQYF.

This clone was found a few times. The identical CDR3 is also encoded by other nucleotide sequences in the sample. The gene calls are TRBV27 and TRBJ2-2; unclear D gene. Germline CDR1 reads MNHEY; CDR2 reads SMNVEV (reference sequence). Trimming shortened V by 6 bases and J by 7 bases, and 9 bases separated the two germline ends. The length of the CDR3 is 12 residues. The CDR3 spells CASSPLGGELFF. DNA for the CDR3: TGTGCCAGCAGCCCCCTAGGCGGGGAGCTGTTTTTT.

DNA for the CDR3: TGTGCCACGCGGGACACCAGCCAAGAGACCCAGTACTTC. Amino acid sequence: CATRDTSQETQYF. The chain uses TRBV19 and TRBJ2-5, with D tentatively TRBD1 or TRBD2 (6 bases each). The CDR3 runs to 13 residues. The germline V and J ends were trimmed by 10 bases and 1 base, with 13 bases remaining between them. Germline CDR1 and CDR2: LNHDA and SQIVND (reference sequence).

J is TRBJ2-1 and V is TRBV30; TRBD2 matches 11 bases. This CDR3 spans 16 amino acids. V lost 1 base to trimming and J lost 6 bases; unmatched junction nucleotides: 8. Germline V gene lookup returns CDR1 GTSNPN and CDR2 SVGIG (reference sequence). CDR3 protein: CAWSGLVSGRANEQFF. The CDR3 DNA reads as TGTGCCTGGAGTGGTCTGGTTAGCGGGAGGGCCAATGAGCAGTTCTTC.

V usage is TRBV7-9 and J usage is TRBJ2-1, with 8 bases matching TRBD2. The CDR3 has 14 residues. The germline V gene encodes CDR1 SEHNR and CDR2 FQNEAQ (reference sequence). The trim removed 6 bases at V and 7 bases at J, leaving 8 bases unmatched. CDR3 DNA sequence: TGTGCCAGCAGGGCCGAATCTAGCGGGAATGAGCAGTTCTTC. It codes for CASRAESSGNEQFF.

V usage is TRBV29-1 and J usage is TRBJ2-7, with 10 bases aligning to TRBD1. The germline V gene encodes CDR1 SQVTM and CDR2 ANQGSEA. J was trimmed by 5 bases and V by 3 bases; bases with no gene match: 4. CDR3 length equals 13 residues. The CDR3 nucleotides read TGCAGCGTTGAGGGACAGGGGTTCCACGAGCAGTACTTC. Translating it yields CSVEGQGFHEQYF.

This rearrangement joins TRBV10-2 to TRBJ2-7; 8 positions match TRBD2. The V and J ends lost 6 bases and 6 bases, in that order; junction bases with no gene match: 13. Germline V CDR1 and CDR2: WSHSY, SAAADI. This CDR3 has 15 residues. CDR3 amino acids: CASRDSSGWIAEQYF. In DNA form, the CDR3 reads TGCGCCAGCAGGGATTCTAGCGGGTGGATCGCCGAGCAGTACTTC.

The J gene is TRBJ1-2, the V gene TRBV27, with D possibly being TRBD1 (6 bases). Germline assignment: CDR1 MNHEY and CDR2 SMNVEV (reference sequence). Trimming took off 3 bases at V and 4 bases at J, with 12 bases between the two ends. CDR3 length equals 14 residues. The DNA for the CDR3 is TGTGCCAGCAGTTTCACAGGGTCGGTCTATGGCTACACCTTC. Its translation is CASSFTGSVYGYTF.

V gene TRBV4-1 combines with J gene TRBJ1-1, with D uncertain. This CDR3 is 14 amino acids long. With 6 bases removed from V and 3 bases from J, the gap between germline ends came to 14 bases. Germline CDR1 reads MGHRA; CDR2 reads YSYEKL. The CDR3 DNA sequence: TGCGCCAGCAGTCTAGGCTTGTCGGACACTGAAGCTTTCTTT. It yields the protein CASSLGLSDTEAFF.

This chain connects TRBV16 to TRBJ2-7; 7 bases are shared with TRBD2. V lost 4 bases to trimming and J lost 3 bases; unmatched junction nucleotides: 9. CDR1 and CDR2 from the germline V gene are KGHSY and FQNENV. CDR3 length: 15 residues. The DNA of the CDR3 is TGTGCCAGCAGCCCATCTAGGAGGACTAGCTACGAGCAGTACTTC. Translated, it gives CASSPSRRTSYEQYF.

Only a few counts were recorded for this clone. V usage is TRBV19 and J usage is TRBJ2-4; D is unresolved. Germline V gene sequence: CDR1 LNHDA, CDR2 SQIVND (reference sequence). CDR3 size: 11 residues. The ends were cut back, 7 bases at V and 8 bases at J, with 9 bases in the middle. CDR3 loop: CASIVGDIQYF. CDR3 nucleotides: TGTGCCAGTATTGTTGGGGACATTCAGTACTTC.

This clone showed up just once. The rearrangement links TRBV27 to TRBJ2-2; D remains unclear. V shed 0 bases and J shed 3 bases, with 8 bases lying between them. From germline, CDR1 is MNHEY and CDR2 SMNVEV (reference sequence). This CDR3 is 15 amino acids long. The CDR3 reads CASSLSRSHTGELFF. The CDR3 DNA reads TGTGCCAGCAGTTTATCGCGGTCGCACACCGGGGAGCTGTTTTTT.

This rearrangement joins TRBV7-9 to TRBJ2-1; maybe TRBD1 (5 bases). Germline V CDR1 and CDR2: SEHNR, FQNEAQ (reference sequence). V lost 3 bases to trimming and J lost 14 bases, with 17 bases between them. This CDR3 has 13 amino acids. CDR3 in DNA: TGTGCCAGCAGCTTTGGTGACAGCCTCGTGGAGTTCTTC. The encoded protein is CASSFGDSLVEFF.

This clone was detected once. The V gene is TRBV4-1, the J gene TRBJ2-2, with 14 bases lining up with TRBD2. From germline, CDR1 is MGHRA and CDR2 YSYEKL. J was trimmed by 5 bases and V by 0 bases; bases with no gene match: 2. The CDR3 is made up of 17 amino acids. As DNA, the CDR3 is TGCGCCAGCAGCCAAGAGAGGACTAGCGGGAGGACCGGGGAGCTGTTTTTT. Protein: CASSQERTSGRTGELFF.

Concerning this clone itself: One junction end disagrees with the germline gene, perhaps due to a read error. V gene TRBV28 combines with J gene TRBJ2-1, with no clear D. The CDR3 totals 10 residues. Germline values: CDR1 MDHEN, CDR2 SYDVKM. Here the CDR3 DNA reads TGTGCCACCAGTAGGAATGAGCAGTTCTTC. Encoded protein: CATSRNEQFF.

This rearrangement joins TRBV9 to TRBJ1-1; the D gene is possibly TRBD1 (6 bases). V lost 0 bases to trimming and J lost 6 bases, with 15 bases between them. This CDR3 comprises 15 residues. CDR1 SGDLS and CDR2 YYNGEE come from the germline V gene. CDR3 in DNA: TGTGCCAGCAGCGTAGAGCCAGGGGTCCGTCCTGAAGCTTTCTTT. It encodes CASSVEPGVRPEAFF. The variable domain in full, with the rest retrieved from reference TRBV9 and TRBJ1-1, is DSGVTQTPKHLITATGQRVTLRCSPRSGDLSVYWYQQSLDQGLQFLIQYYNGEERAKGNILERFSAQQFPDLHSELNLSSLELGDSALYFCASSVEPGVRPEAFFGQGTRLTVV.

This clone showed up just once. The J gene is TRBJ2-7, the V gene TRBV14, with 9 bases aligning to TRBD2. J lost 3 bases, V lost 4 bases, and 1 base had no gene match. The CDR3 is 13 residues long. CDR1 and CDR2 (germline): SGHDN, FVKESK. The CDR3 protein is CASSLAGDYEQYF. DNA of the CDR3: TGTGCCAGCAGCCTAGCGGGAGACTACGAGCAGTACTTC. Full variable domain (remainder filled in from reference TRBV14 and TRBJ2-7): EAGVTQFPSHSVIEKGQTVTLRCDPISGHDNLYWYRRVMGKEIKFLLHFVKESKQDESGMPNNRFLAERTGGTYSTLKVQPAELEDSGVYFCASSLAGDYEQYFGPGTRLTVT.

The rearrangement uses TRBV4-2 and TRBJ2-7; possible D gene TRBD1, 6 bases. The CDR3 contains 13 residues. V was pared by 3 bases and J by 3 bases, with 9 bases between. Germline values: CDR1 LGHNA, CDR2 YNFKEQ. CDR3 DNA: TGTGCCAGCAGCCAGGACAGAAACTACGAGCAGTACTTC. Translation: CASSQDRNYEQYF.

This clone has just a few counts. This chain links TRBV2 with TRBJ1-1; the D gene is possibly TRBD1 (5 bases). The CDR3 is made up of 11 amino acids. The V and J ends lost 6 bases and 7 bases respectively, with 9 bases between them. Germline loops: CDR1 SNHLY, CDR2 FYNNEI. The CDR3 here is CASSFTGEAFF. CDR3 DNA sequence: TGTGCCAGCAGCTTCACAGGTGAAGCTTTCTTT.

This sequence joins TRBV30 and TRBJ2-3; D not certain. V was trimmed by 2 bases and J by 3 bases, leaving 12 bases between them. Per germline, CDR1 GTSNPN and CDR2 SVGIG (reference sequence). The CDR3 has 14 residues. The CDR3 loop reads CAWSSIGLTDTQYF. CDR3 DNA sequence: TGTGCCTGGAGTAGCATAGGGTTGACAGATACGCAGTATTTT.

The chain recombines TRBV7-9 with TRBJ2-7; D perhaps matches TRBD2 (5 bases). The CDR3 is 16 residues long. Germline CDR1 is SEHNR and CDR2 is FQNEAQ (reference sequence). V was clipped by 4 bases and J by 4 bases, with 20 bases between them. DNA of the CDR3: TGTGCCAGCAGCTCCCCTACAAAACATGGAGGTTACGAGCAGTACTTC. It translates to CASSSPTKHGGYEQYF.